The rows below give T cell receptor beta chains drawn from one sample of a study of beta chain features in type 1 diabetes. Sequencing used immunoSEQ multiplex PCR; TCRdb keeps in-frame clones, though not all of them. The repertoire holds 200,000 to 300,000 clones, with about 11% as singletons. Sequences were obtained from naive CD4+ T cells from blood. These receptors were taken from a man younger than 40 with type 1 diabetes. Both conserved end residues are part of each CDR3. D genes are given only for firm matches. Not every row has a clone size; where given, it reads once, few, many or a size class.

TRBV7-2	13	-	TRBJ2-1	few	TGTGCCACCACCGAGGGTTCCTACAATGAGCAGTTCTTC	CATTEGSYNEQFF
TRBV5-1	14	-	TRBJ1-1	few	TGCGCCAGCAGCTTGGAAGGAGAGGGCACTGAAGCTTTCTTT	CASSLEGEGTEAFF
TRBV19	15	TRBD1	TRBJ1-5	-	TGTGCCAGTAGTATGACAGGGAACGGCAATCAGCCCCAGCATTTT	CASSMTGNGNQPQHF
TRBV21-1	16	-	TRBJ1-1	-	TGTGCCAGCAGCAAAGTGGCCCACAGGCCGAACACTGAAGCTTTCTTT	CASSKVAHRPNTEAFF
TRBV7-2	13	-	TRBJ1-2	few	TGTGCCAGCAGCTTAGTCGGGGGGGACGGCTACACCTTC	CASSLVGGDGYTF
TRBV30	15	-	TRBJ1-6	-	TGTGCCTGGAGCCCCGCCGGTCGGGATAATTCACCCCTCCACTTT	CAWSPAGRDNSPLHF
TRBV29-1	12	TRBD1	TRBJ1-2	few	TGCAGCGTTGTGCAGGGGGCTCAAGGCTACACCTTC	CSVVQGAQGYTF
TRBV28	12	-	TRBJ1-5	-	TGTGCCGCTCGCGAACCCCGTCAGCCCCAGCATTTT	CAAREPRQPQHF
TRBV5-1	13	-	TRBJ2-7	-	TGCGCCAGCAGCTTGGGACAGGGAGGCGAGCAGTACTTC	CASSLGQGGEQYF
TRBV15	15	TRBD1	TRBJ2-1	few	TGTGCCACCAGCCCGGGACAGGGGGGGCACAATGAGCAGTTCTTC	CATSPGQGGHNEQFF
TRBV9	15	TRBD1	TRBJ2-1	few	TGTGCCAGCAGCGGAGGACAGGGGGTAGATAATGAGCAGTTCTTC	CASSGGQGVDNEQFF
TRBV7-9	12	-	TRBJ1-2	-	TGTGCCAGCAGCCCCGGGACACGGGGCTACACCTTC	CASSPGTRGYTF
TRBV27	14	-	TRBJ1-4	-	TGTGCCAGCAGTAAGACGGGGGGGGACGAAAAACTGTTTTTT	CASSKTGGDEKLFF